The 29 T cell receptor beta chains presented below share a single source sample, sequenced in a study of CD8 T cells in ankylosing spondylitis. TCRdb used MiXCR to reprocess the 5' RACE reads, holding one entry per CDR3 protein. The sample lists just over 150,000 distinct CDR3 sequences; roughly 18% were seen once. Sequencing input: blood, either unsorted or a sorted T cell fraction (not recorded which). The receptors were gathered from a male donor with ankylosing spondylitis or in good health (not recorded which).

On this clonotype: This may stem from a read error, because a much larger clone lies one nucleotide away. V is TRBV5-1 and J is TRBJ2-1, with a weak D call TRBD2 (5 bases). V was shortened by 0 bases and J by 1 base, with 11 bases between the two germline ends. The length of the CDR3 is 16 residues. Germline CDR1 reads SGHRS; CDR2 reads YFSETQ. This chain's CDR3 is CASSLGGGISYNEQFF. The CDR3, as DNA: TGCGCCAGCAGCTTGGGAGGAGGCATTTCCTACAATGAGCAGTTCTTC.

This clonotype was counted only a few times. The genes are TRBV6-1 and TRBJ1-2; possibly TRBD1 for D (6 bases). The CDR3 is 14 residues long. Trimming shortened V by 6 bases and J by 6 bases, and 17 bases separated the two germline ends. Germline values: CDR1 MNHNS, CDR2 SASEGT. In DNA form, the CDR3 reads TGTGCCAGCAGCACGGGACAATTAAGCAATGGCTACACCTTC. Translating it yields CASSTGQLSNGYTF.

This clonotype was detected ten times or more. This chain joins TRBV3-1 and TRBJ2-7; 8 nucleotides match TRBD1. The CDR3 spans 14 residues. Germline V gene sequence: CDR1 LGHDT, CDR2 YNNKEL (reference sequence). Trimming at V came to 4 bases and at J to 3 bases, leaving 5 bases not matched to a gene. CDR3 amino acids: CASSRTGGYYEQYF. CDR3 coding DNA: TGTGCCAGCAGCCGCACAGGGGGTTACTACGAGCAGTACTTC.

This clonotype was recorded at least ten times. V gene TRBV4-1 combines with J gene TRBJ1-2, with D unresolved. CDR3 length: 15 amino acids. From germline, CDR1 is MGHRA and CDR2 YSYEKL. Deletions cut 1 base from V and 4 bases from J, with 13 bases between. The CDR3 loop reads CASSQGHPGTYGYTF. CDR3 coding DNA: TGCGCCAGCAGCCAAGGACATCCCGGTACCTATGGCTACACCTTC.

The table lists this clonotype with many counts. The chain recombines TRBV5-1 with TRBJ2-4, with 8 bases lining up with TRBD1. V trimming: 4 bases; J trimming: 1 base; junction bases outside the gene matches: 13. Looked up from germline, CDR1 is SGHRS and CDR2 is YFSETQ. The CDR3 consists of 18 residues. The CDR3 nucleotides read TGCGCCAGCAGCCCGGGACAGGTCTCTCTGCAGGCCAAAAACATTCAGTACTTC. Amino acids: CASSPGQVSLQAKNIQYF.

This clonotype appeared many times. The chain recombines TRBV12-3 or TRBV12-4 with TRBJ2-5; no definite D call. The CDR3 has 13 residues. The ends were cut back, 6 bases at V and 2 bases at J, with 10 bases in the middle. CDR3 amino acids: CASRTTVQETQYF. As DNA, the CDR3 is TGTGCCAGCAGAACGACGGTACAAGAGACCCAGTACTTC.

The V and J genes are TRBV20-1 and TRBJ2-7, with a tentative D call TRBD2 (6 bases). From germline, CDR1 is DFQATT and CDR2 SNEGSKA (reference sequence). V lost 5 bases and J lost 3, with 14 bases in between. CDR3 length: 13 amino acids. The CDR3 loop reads CSAPSVRGYEQYF. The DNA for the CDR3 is TGCAGTGCTCCTAGCGTAAGGGGCTACGAGCAGTACTTC.

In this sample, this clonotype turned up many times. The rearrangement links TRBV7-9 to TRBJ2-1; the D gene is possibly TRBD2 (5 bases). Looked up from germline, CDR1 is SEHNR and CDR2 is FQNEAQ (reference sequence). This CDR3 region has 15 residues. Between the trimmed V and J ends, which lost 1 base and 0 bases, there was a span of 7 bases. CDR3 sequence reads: CASSLGGFSYNEQFF. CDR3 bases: TGTGCCAGCAGCTTAGGCGGGTTCTCCTACAATGAGCAGTTCTTC. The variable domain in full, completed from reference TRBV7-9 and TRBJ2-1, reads DTGVSQNPRHKITKRGQNVTFRCDPISEHNRLYWYRQTLGQGPEFLTYFQNEAQLEKSRLLSDRFSAERPKGSFSTLEIQRTEQGDSAMYLCASSLGGFSYNEQFFGPGTRLTVL.

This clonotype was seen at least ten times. Here the CDR3 DNA reads TGCGCCAGCAGCTTGGAGGGACTCAACAATGAGCAGTTCTTC. This translates into CASSLEGLNNEQFF. The rearrangement links TRBV5-1 to TRBJ2-1; TRBD2 might be the D (6 bases). V was trimmed by 0 bases and J by 5 bases, leaving 9 bases between them. Germline V CDR1 and CDR2: SGHRS, YFSETQ. CDR3 size: 14 residues.

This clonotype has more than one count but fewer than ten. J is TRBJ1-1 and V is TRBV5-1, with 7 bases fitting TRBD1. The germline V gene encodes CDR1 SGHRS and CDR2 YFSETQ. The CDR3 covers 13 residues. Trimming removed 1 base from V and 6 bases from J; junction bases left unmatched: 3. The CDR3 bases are TGCGCCAGCAGCTTGAGTCAGGGGGCTGAAGCTTTCTTT. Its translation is CASSLSQGAEAFF.

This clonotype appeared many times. The DNA of the CDR3 is TGCGCCAGCAGCGTTACAGGGGCTCCTGACACCGGGGAGCTGTTTTTT. Translation: CASSVTGAPDTGELFF. The chain couples TRBV5-1 to TRBJ2-2; 7 bases align to TRBD1. This CDR3 spans 16 amino acids. Germline trimming cut 4 bases from V and 3 bases from J; bases unmatched to any gene: 9. Germline CDR1 is SGHRS and CDR2 is YFSETQ.

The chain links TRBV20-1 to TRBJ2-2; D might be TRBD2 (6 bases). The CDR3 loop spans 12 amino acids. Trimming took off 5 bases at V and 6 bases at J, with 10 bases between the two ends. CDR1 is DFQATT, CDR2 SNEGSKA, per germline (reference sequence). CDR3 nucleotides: TGCAGTGCTTATAAGCGGGCCGGGGAGCTGTTTTTT. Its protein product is CSAYKRAGELFF.

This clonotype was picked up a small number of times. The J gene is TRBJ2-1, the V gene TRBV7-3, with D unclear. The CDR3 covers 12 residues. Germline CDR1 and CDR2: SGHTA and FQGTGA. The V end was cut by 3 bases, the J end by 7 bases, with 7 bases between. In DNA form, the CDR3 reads TGTGCCAGCAGCTTCGGGCAGAATGAGCAGTTCTTC. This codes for CASSFGQNEQFF.

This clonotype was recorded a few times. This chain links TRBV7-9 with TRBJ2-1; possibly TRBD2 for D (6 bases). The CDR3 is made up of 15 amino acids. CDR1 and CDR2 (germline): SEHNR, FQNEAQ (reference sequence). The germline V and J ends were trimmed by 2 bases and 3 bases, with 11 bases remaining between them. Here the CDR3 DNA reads TGTGCCAGCAGCTTAACCGGGAGTCTCTACAATGAGCAGTTCTTC. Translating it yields CASSLTGSLYNEQFF.

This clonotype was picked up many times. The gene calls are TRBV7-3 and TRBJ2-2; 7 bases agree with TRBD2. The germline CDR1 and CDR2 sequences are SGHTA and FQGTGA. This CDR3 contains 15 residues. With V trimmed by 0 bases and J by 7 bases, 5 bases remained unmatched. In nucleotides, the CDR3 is TGTGCCAGCAGCTTAACAGCGCTAGCGGTCGGGGAGCTGTTTTTT. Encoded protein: CASSLTALAVGELFF.

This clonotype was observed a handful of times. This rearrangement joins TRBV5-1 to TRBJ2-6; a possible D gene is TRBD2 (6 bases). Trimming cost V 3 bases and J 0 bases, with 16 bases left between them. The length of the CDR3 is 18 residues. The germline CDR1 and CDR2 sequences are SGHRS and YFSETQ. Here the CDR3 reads CASSWRLDPFSGANVLTF. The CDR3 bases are TGCGCCAGCAGCTGGAGACTAGATCCTTTCTCTGGGGCCAACGTCCTGACTTTC.

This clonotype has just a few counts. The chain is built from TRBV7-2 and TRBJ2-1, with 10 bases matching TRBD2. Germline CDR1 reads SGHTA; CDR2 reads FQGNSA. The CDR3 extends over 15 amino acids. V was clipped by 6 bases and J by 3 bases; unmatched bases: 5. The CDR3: CASRWTSGDYNEQFF. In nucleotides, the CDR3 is TGTGCCAGCAGATGGACTAGCGGAGACTACAATGAGCAGTTCTTC.

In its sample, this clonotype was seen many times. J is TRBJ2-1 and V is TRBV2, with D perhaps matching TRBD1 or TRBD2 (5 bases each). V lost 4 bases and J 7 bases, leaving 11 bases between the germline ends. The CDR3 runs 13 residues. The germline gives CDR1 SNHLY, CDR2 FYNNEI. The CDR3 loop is CASSAGRENEQFF. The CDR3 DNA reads TGTGCCAGCAGTGCGGGCAGGGAGAATGAGCAGTTCTTC.

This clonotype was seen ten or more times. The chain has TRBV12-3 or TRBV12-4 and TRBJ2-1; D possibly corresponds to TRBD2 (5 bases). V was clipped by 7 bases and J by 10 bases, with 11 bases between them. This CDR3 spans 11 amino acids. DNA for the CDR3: TGTGCCAGCAACCAAGGAGGAGAGCAGTTCTTC. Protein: CASNQGGEQFF.

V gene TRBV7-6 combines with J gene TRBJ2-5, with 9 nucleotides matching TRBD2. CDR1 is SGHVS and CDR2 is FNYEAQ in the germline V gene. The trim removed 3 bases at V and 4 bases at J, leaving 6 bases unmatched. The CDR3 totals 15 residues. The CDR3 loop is CASSFNSGSGETQYF. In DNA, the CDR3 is TGTGCCAGCAGCTTTAATAGCGGGAGTGGAGAGACCCAGTACTTC.

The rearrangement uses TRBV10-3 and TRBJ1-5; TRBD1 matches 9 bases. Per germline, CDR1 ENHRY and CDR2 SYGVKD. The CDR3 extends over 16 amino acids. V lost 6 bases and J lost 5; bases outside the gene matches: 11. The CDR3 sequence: CAIRLKVDRGDQPQHF. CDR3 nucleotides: TGTGCCATCAGGCTAAAAGTGGACAGGGGAGATCAGCCCCAGCATTTT.

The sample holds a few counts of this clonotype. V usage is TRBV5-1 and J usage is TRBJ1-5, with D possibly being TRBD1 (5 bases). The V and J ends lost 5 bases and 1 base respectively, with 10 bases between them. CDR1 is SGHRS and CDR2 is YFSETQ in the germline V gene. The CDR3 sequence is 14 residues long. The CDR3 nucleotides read TGCGCCAGCAGTATGGGGGGGAGCAATCAGCCCCAGCATTTT. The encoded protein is CASSMGGSNQPQHF.

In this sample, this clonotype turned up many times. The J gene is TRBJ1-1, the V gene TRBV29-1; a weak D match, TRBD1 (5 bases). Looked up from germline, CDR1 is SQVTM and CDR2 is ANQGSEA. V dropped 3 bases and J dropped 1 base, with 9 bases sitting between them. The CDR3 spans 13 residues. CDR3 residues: CSVERGTNTEAFF. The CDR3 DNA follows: TGCAGCGTTGAGCGAGGGACGAACACTGAAGCTTTCTTT. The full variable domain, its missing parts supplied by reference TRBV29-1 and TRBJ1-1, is SAVISQKPSRDICQRGTSLTIQCQVDSQVTMMFWYRQQPGQSLTLIATANQGSEATYESGFVIDKFPISRPNLTFSTLTVSNMSPEDSSIYLCSVERGTNTEAFFGQGTRLTVV.

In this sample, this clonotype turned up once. CDR3 residues: CASSLGQDSNQPQHF. CDR3 coding DNA: TGTGCCAGCAGTTTGGGTCAGGATAGCAATCAGCCCCAGCATTTT. V and J are TRBV12-3 or TRBV12-4 and TRBJ1-5, with no clear D. Trimming cost V 3 bases and J 0 bases, with 9 bases left between them. The CDR3 contains 15 residues.

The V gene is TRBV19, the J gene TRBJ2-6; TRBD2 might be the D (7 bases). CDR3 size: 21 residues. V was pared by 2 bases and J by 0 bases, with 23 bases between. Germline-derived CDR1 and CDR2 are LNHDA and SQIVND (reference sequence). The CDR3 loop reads CASSILPIGRGLYSGANVLTF. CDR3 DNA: TGTGCCAGTAGTATACTTCCCATAGGCAGGGGACTATACTCTGGGGCCAACGTCCTGACTTTC.

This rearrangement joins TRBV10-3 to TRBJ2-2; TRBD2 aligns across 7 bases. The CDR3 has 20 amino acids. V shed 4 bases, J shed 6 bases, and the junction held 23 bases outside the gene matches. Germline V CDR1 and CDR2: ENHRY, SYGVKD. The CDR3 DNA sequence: TGTGCCATCAGTGGACCACTCGTCTTGATTGCGGGAGATGTCCCCGGGGAGCTGTTTTTT. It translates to CAISGPLVLIAGDVPGELFF.

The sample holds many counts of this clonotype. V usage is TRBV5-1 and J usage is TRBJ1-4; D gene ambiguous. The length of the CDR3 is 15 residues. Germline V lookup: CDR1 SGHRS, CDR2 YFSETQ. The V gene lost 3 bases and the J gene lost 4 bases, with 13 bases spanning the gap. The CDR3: CASSSQEGINEKLFF. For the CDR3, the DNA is TGCGCCAGCAGCTCTCAGGAGGGCATTAATGAAAAACTGTTTTTT.

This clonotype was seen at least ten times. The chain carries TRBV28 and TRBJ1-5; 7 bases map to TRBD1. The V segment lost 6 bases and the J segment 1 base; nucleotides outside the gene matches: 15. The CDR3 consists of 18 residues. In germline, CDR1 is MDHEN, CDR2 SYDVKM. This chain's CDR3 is CASSPRGSGFVSNQPQHF. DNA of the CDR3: TGTGCCAGCAGCCCCAGGGGGTCAGGTTTTGTAAGCAATCAGCCCCAGCATTTT.

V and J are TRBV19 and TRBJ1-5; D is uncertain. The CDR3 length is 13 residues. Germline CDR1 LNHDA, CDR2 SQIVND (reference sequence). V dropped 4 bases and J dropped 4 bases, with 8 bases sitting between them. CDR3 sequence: CASSRQPNQPQHF. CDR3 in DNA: TGTGCCAGTAGTAGGCAGCCTAATCAGCCCCAGCATTTT.